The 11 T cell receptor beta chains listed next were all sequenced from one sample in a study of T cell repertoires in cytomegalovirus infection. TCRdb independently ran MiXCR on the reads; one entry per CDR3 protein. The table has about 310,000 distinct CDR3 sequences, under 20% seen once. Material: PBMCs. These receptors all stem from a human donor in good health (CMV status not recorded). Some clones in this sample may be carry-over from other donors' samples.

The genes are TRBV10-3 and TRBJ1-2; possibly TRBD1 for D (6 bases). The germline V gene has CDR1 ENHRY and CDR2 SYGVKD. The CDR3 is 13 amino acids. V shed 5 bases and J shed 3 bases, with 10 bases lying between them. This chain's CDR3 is CAISSTGYYGYTF. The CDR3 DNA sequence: TGTGCCATCAGTTCTACAGGGTACTATGGCTACACCTTC.

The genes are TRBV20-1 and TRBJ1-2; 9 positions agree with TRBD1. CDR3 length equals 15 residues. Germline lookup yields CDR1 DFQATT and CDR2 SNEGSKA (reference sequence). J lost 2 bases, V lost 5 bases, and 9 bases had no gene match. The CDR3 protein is CSAWTGARENYGYTF. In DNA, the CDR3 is TGCAGTGCTTGGACAGGGGCAAGGGAAAACTATGGCTACACCTTC.

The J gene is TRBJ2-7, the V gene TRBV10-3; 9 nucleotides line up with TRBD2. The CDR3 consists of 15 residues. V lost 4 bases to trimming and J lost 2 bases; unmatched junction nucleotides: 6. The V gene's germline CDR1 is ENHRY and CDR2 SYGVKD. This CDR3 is CAISGATSGTYEQYF. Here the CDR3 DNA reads TGTGCCATCAGTGGAGCGACTAGCGGTACCTACGAGCAGTACTTC.

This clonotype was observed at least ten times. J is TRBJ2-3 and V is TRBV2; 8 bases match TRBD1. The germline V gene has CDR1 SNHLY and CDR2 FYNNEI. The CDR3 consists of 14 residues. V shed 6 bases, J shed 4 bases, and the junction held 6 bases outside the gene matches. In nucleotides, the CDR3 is TGTGCCAGCAGCGGACAGGGACCCTCAGATACGCAGTATTTT. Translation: CASSGQGPSDTQYF. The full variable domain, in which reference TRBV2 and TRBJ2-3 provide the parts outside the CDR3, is EPEVTQTPSHQVTQMGQEVILRCVPISNHLYFYWYRQILGQKVEFLVSFYNNEISEKSEIFDDQFSVERPDGSNFTLKIRSTKLEDSAMYFCASSGQGPSDTQYFGPGTRLTVL.

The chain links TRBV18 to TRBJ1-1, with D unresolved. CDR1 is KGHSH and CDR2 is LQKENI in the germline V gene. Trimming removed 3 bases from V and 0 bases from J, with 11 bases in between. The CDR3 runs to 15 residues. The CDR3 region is CASSPTTGMNTEAFF. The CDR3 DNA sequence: TGTGCCAGCTCACCTACGACCGGGATGAACACTGAAGCTTTCTTT.

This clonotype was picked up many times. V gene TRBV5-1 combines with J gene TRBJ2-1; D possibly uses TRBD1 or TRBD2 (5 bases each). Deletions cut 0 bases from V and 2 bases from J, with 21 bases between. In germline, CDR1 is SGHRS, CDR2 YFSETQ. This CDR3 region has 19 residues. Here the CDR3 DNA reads TGCGCCAGCAGCTTGGGAGGCGCGTGGGGACCCCCCACCTACAATGAGCAGTTCTTC. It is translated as CASSLGGAWGPPTYNEQFF.

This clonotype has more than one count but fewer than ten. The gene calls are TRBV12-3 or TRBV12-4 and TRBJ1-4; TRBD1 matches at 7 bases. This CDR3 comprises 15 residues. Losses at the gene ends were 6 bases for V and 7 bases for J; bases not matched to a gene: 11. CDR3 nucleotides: TGTGCCAGCAGCCTGATACAGGGGACTCGTGAAAAACTGTTTTTT. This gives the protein CASSLIQGTREKLFF.

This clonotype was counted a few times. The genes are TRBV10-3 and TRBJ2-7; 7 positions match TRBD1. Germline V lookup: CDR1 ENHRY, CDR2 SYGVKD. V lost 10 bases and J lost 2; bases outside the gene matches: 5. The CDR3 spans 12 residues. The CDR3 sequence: CATQTGTYEQYF. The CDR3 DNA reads TGTGCCACGCAGACAGGGACCTACGAGCAGTACTTC.

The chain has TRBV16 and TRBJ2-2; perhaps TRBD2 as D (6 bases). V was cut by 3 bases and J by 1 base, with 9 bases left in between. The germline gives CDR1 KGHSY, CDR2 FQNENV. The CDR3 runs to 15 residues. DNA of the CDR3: TGTGCCAGCAGCCAGTCTAGCGTGAACACCGGGGAGCTGTTTTTT. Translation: CASSQSSVNTGELFF.

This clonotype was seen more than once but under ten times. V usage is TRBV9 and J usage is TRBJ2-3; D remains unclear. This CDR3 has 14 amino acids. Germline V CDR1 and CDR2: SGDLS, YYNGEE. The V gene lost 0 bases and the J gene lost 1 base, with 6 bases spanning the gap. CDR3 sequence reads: CASSVEARTDTQYF. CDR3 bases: TGTGCCAGCAGCGTAGAGGCCCGCACAGATACGCAGTATTTT.

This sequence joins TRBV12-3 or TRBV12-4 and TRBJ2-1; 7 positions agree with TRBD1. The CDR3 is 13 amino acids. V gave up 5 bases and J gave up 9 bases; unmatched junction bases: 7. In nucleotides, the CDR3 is TGTGCCAGCAGTCCGGACAGGAACTTTGAGCAGTTCTTC. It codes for CASSPDRNFEQFF.